There are many counts of the clone carrying this T cell receptor (beta chain). Its antigen is currently unknown. This sample is part of a study of T cell repertoires in cytomegalovirus infection. Turning to the study itself: CMV infection and matching HLA type were both indicated by public TCR beta signatures.

V dropped 3 bases and J dropped 9; count of bases not matched to a gene: 5. Germline-derived CDR1 and CDR2 are SGHVS and FNYEAQ. CDR3 length equals 14 residues. Points from the study as a whole: The study found HLA-C-restricted CMV-specific TCR beta clonotypes dominating the ex vivo response. The cumulative frequency of public TCR beta families distinguished individuals who carried CMV together with the relevant HLA.

TCRdb re-called the reads through MiXCR, storing one row per CDR3 protein. The table records approximately 500,000 distinct CDR3 sequences, 11% of them present only once. The gene calls are TRBV7-6 and TRBJ1-6, with 7 bases fitting TRBD1. The clonotype was recovered from a human donor in good health (CMV status not recorded). Some clones in this sample may be carry-over from other donors' samples. Sequenced sample: PBMCs. CDR3 nucleotide sequence: TGTGCCAGCAGCTTTACAGGGGAGGGTTCACCCCTCCACTTT. Its translation: CASSFTGEGSPLHF.